The 6 T cell receptor beta chains listed next were all sequenced from one sample in a study of blood T cell repertoires in COVID-19. The data were produced by immunoSEQ multiplex PCR, yet TCRdb's version contains in-frame clones alone and is incomplete. The profile shows about 150,000 clones, around 84% of them singletons. The sequencing sample was made of peripheral blood. These TCRs come from a man in his 70s with acute or convalescent COVID-19.

The V call is TRBV7-9, the J call TRBJ2-7, with D maybe TRBD2 (5 bases). V was shortened by 3 bases and J by 0 bases, with 12 bases between the two germline ends. The CDR3 runs 15 residues. Germline V lookup: CDR1 SEHNR, CDR2 FQNEAQ (reference sequence). The CDR3 sequence is CASSFSQAVSYEQYF. The CDR3 nucleotides read TGTGCCAGCAGCTTTAGCCAAGCGGTCTCCTACGAGCAGTACTTC. Using reference TRBV7-9 and TRBJ2-7 for the parts outside the CDR3, the full variable domain is DTGVSQNPRHKITKRGQNVTFRCDPISEHNRLYWYRQTLGQGPEFLTYFQNEAQLEKSRLLSDRFSAERPKGSFSTLEIQRTEQGDSAMYLCASSFSQAVSYEQYFGPGTRLTVT.

This chain connects TRBV12-3 or TRBV12-4 to TRBJ2-3; D unclear. V lost 6 bases and J lost 6, with 13 bases in between. This CDR3 region has 13 residues. The chain's CDR3 is CASSRWSSDTQYF. CDR3 coding DNA: TGTGCCAGCAGCCGGTGGAGTAGTGATACGCAGTATTTT.

This sequence joins TRBV19 and TRBJ1-1; TRBD1 matches at 8 bases. The V gene's germline CDR1 is LNHDA and CDR2 SQIVND (reference sequence). V dropped 4 bases and J dropped 1; count of bases not matched to a gene: 11. This CDR3 is 17 amino acids long. The CDR3 here is CASSTGGLIRGNTEAFF. As DNA, the CDR3 is TGTGCCAGTAGTACAGGGGGCCTTATACGGGGGAACACTGAAGCTTTCTTT. Combining the CDR3 with reference TRBV19 and TRBJ1-1 gives the whole variable domain DGGITQSPKYLFRKEGQNVTLSCEQNLNHDAMYWYRQDPGQGLRLIYYSQIVNDFQKGDIAEGYSVSREKKESFPLTVTSAQKNPTAFYLCASSTGGLIRGNTEAFFGQGTRLTVV.

The V and J genes are TRBV15 and TRBJ1-2; D is perhaps TRBD1 (5 bases). The V end was cut by 0 bases, the J end by 5 bases, with 13 bases between. This CDR3 has 15 residues. From germline, CDR1 is LNHNV and CDR2 YYDKDF (reference sequence). The CDR3 nucleotides are TGTGCCACCAGCAGAGATCTCGGAACAGGTTATGGCTACACCTTC. Amino acids: CATSRDLGTGYGYTF.

The gene calls are TRBV24-1 and TRBJ2-3; D is possibly TRBD1 (6 bases). CDR1 KGHDR and CDR2 SFDVKD come from the germline V gene. CDR3 size: 14 residues. V lost 5 bases, J lost 2 bases, and 10 bases lay in between. CDR3 sequence (DNA): TGTGCCACCAGTGGTCCAGGGGACACAGATACGCAGTATTTT. This sequence encodes CATSGPGDTDTQYF.

CDR3 in amino acids: CASSGTDEQYF. The CDR3 DNA reads TGTGCCAGCTCAGGGACAGACGAGCAGTACTTC. The chain links TRBV18 to TRBJ2-7; 7 bases align to TRBD1. V trimming: 5 bases; J trimming: 5 bases; junction bases outside the gene matches: 0. CDR1 and CDR2 (germline): KGHSH, LQKENI. CDR3 size: 11 residues.